Given below is one TCR beta chain in context. Per the original methods: Reference gene primer amplification gave estimated nucleated cell counts. Clones were sequenced by immunoSEQ multiplex PCR, and TCRdb holds only the in-frame ones, with some missing. From that table come the V and J calls and clone size; the DNA was used to work out D and trimming. The repertoire has about 220,000 clones, approximately 80% of them found once; the top ten carry under 3.5%. These data are taken from a study of blood T cell repertoires in COVID-19. Turning to the study itself: The United States, Italy and Spain provided the acute and convalescent COVID-19 samples. Nucleic acid was either cDNA or gDNA, and it came from T cells, B-cell-depleted T cells, or PBMCs.

Individuals drawn from approximately 22 US areas were roughly 18 to 95 years old. Input material: PBMCs or T cells enriched from blood (not recorded which). The sequence was collected from a woman in her sixties or seventies who had recovered from COVID-19.

CDR3 amino acids: CASSTLDRANSPLHF. The CDR3, as DNA: TGTGCCAGCAGCACATTGGACAGGGCAAATTCACCCCTCCACTTT. The chain uses TRBV9 and TRBJ1-6; 8 nucleotides match TRBD1. CDR1 is SGDLS, CDR2 YYNGEE, per germline. The V and J ends lost 4 bases and 7 bases, in that order; junction bases with no gene match: 7. The CDR3 has 15 amino acids. The whole variable domain, remainder taken from reference TRBV9 and TRBJ1-6, is DSGVTQTPKHLITATGQRVTLRCSPRSGDLSVYWYQQSLDQGLQFLIQYYNGEERAKGNILERFSAQQFPDLHSELNLSSLELGDSALYFCASSTLDRANSPLHFGNGTRLTVT.